The present entry profiles one T cell receptor (beta chain) with its context. The length of the CDR3 is 19 residues. V was clipped by 1 base and J by 3 bases; unmatched bases: 14. Germline V gene data show CDR1 as MGHRA and CDR2 as YSYEKL. This specimen comes from a study of long-term antiretroviral therapy in people with HIV. Survey-level resolution applied to immunoSEQ assay v3.0. The repertoire was sequenced with immunoSEQ multiplex PCR; TCRdb's copy has only in-frame clones and lacks some. There are approximately 16,000 clones in the sample; around four fifths occur only once, and 20% to 25% lies in the top ten.

The sequence came from a man in his forties with HIV. The V call is TRBV4-1, the J call TRBJ2-3; 9 nucleotides agree with TRBD2. The sample here was unsorted PBMCs, taken 2.1 years after starting antiretroviral therapy. CDR3 DNA: TGCGCCAGCAGCCAAGTCTTCGCACGGGAGCGGGGGGAAACAGATACGCAGTATTTT. Amino acid sequence: CASSQVFARERGETDTQYF.